This T cell receptor beta chain is from a study of cytomegalovirus exposure and HLA in healthy donors. Points from the study as a whole: The study flagged roughly 160 TCR beta chains as cytomegalovirus-associated.

A multiplex PCR was run with 60 Vbeta primers and 13 Jbeta primers. Clones were read by immunoSEQ multiplex PCR, and TCRdb kept only the in-frame ones, dropping some. The repertoire holds around 110,000 clones, with about four fifths as singletons. The donors gave bone marrow, and they were healthy. As regards this clone: Its cognate antigen is unknown.

The CDR3 has 15 amino acids. CDR1 is GTSNPN, CDR2 SVGIG, per germline (reference sequence). With 0 bases removed from V and 1 base from J, the gap between germline ends came to 13 bases. The TCR was taken from a woman aged 18-30 years in good health and CMV-seronegative. Sequenced: PBMCs. V usage is TRBV30 and J usage is TRBJ2-7; perhaps TRBD1 as D (6 bases). The CDR3 DNA reads as TGTGCCTGGAGTGTTACAGGGAGTTTATCCTACGAGCAGTACTTC. It is translated as CAWSVTGSLSYEQYF.